Sequencing of this T cell receptor beta chain was carried out in a study of T cell repertoires in cytomegalovirus infection. TCRdb passed the reads through MiXCR, listing each CDR3 protein once. The sample contains hundreds of thousands of distinct CDR3 sequences, roughly 15% of which appear only once. A note on this clonotype: Its antigen remains unidentified.

V was trimmed by 6 bases and J by 4 bases, leaving 10 bases between them. The CDR3 extends over 12 amino acids. Regarding the study as a whole: CMV-specific TCR beta clonotypes restricted by HLA-C dominated the ex vivo response.

The sequencing input was PBMCs. This chain links TRBV12-3 or TRBV12-4 with TRBJ2-7; tentatively, D is TRBD2 (6 bases). The clonotype comes from a human donor in good health (CMV status not recorded). Some clones in this sample may be carry-over from other donors' samples. The CDR3 nucleotides are TGTGCCAGCAGGGGGGGTGGATACGAGCAGTACTTC. Its protein is CASRGGGYEQYF.